These 8 T cell receptor beta chains were all obtained from the same sample, sequenced in a study of glioma-infiltrating T cells after dendritic cell vaccination. Using immunoSEQ multiplex PCR, the repertoire was profiled, and TCRdb retains in-frame clones only, with some absent. The sample has approximately 100,000 clones; around 80% are singletons. The source material was blood, sampled before dendritic cell vaccination. The receptors stem from a human donor with glioblastoma.

J is TRBJ2-2 and V is TRBV4-1; tentatively, D is TRBD1 (6 bases). Trimming took off 1 base at V and 6 bases at J, with 9 bases between the two ends. This CDR3 has 14 residues. Per the germline V gene, CDR1 is MGHRA and CDR2 is YSYEKL. The CDR3 sequence is CASSQVRGSGELFF. CDR3 in DNA: TGCGCCAGCAGCCAAGTGAGGGGGTCCGGGGAGCTGTTTTTT.

Worth noting for this clone: This same CDR3 is encoded by further DNA sequences in the sample. The chain combines TRBV30 with TRBJ1-3, with 7 nucleotides matching TRBD1. Per the germline V gene, CDR1 is GTSNPN and CDR2 is SVGIG (reference sequence). CDR3 size: 14 residues. The CDR3 nucleotides are TGTGCTTGGGGGGAAGGGGGCAGTGGAAACACCATATATTTT. Protein sequence: CAWGEGGSGNTIYF.

The rearrangement links TRBV27 to TRBJ2-7; TRBD2 might be the D (6 bases). Deletions cut 6 bases from V and 0 bases from J, with 18 bases between. Per germline, CDR1 MNHEY and CDR2 SMNVEV (reference sequence). The CDR3 has 16 amino acids. CDR3 region: CASSIAGPMSSYEQYF. The CDR3 DNA follows: TGTGCCAGCAGCATCGCGGGACCCATGAGCTCCTACGAGCAGTACTTC.

CDR3 loop: CASSSGTGPTGELFF. DNA for the CDR3: TGTGCCAGCAGTTCCGGGACAGGGCCCACCGGGGAGCTGTTTTTT. The chain employs TRBV28 and TRBJ2-2; 9 bases line up with TRBD1. Germline CDR1 is MDHEN and CDR2 is SYDVKM. This CDR3 spans 15 amino acids. Trimming at V came to 4 bases and at J to 4 bases, leaving 4 bases not matched to a gene.

The chain is built from TRBV27 and TRBJ1-3, with D perhaps TRBD1 (5 bases). The CDR3 has 15 residues. V lost 3 bases and J lost 0, with 9 bases in between. Germline V gene data show CDR1 as MNHEY and CDR2 as SMNVEV (reference sequence). In nucleotides, the CDR3 is TGTGCCAGCAGTTTTAGGGGAAACTCTGGAAACACCATATATTTT. Translated: CASSFRGNSGNTIYF.

The J gene is TRBJ2-1, the V gene TRBV5-6; D remains unclear. There are 12 residues in the CDR3. Trimming cost V 4 bases and J 7 bases, with 9 bases left between them. CDR1 is SGHDT and CDR2 is YYEEEE in the germline V gene. The CDR3 sequence is CASSAEWNEQFF. The CDR3 region has the DNA TGTGCCAGCAGCGCCGAGTGGAATGAGCAGTTCTTC.

The rearrangement links TRBV18 to TRBJ1-1; possible D gene TRBD1, 5 bases. V was shortened by 6 bases and J by 2 bases, with 13 bases between the two germline ends. Looked up from germline, CDR1 is KGHSH and CDR2 is LQKENI. This CDR3 comprises 14 residues. The CDR3 DNA sequence: TGTGCCAGCTCCCTCGGGGGGGGAAACACTGAAGCTTTCTTT. Amino acids: CASSLGGGNTEAFF.

The chain is built from TRBV6-5 and TRBJ2-7, with 9 bases identical to TRBD1. V lost 0 bases and J lost 6; bases outside the gene matches: 9. CDR1 and CDR2 (germline): MNHEY, SVGAGI. The CDR3 is 16 residues long. CDR3 sequence: CASSYSTGTGLSEQYF. The CDR3 DNA reads TGTGCCAGCAGTTACTCTACCGGGACAGGGTTAAGCGAGCAGTACTTC.